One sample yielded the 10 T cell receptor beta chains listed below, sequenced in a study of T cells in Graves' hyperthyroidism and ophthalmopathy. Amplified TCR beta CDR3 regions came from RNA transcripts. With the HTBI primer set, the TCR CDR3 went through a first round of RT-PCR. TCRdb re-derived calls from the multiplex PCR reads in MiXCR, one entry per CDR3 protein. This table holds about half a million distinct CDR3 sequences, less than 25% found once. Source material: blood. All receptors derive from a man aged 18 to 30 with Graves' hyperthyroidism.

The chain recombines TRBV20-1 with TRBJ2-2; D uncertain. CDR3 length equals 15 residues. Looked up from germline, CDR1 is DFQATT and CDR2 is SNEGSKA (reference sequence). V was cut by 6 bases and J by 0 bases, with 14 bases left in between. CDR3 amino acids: CSATRSAANTGELFF. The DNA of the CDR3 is TGCAGTGCAACCCGGAGCGCCGCGAACACCGGGGAGCTGTTTTTT.

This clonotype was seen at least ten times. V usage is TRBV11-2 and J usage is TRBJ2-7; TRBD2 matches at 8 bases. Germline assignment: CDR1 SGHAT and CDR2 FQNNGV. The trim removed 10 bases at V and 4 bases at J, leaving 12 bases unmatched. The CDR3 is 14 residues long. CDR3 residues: CATSPSGPFYEQYF. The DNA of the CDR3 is TGTGCCACCTCCCCTAGCGGGCCATTTTACGAGCAGTACTTC.

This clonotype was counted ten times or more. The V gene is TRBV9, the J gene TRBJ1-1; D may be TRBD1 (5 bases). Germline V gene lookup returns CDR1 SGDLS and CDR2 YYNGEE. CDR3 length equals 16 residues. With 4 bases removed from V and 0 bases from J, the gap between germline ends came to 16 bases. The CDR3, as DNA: TGTGCCAGCAGCCTTAGGGGAATACGGGTGAACACTGAAGCTTTCTTT. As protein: CASSLRGIRVNTEAFF.

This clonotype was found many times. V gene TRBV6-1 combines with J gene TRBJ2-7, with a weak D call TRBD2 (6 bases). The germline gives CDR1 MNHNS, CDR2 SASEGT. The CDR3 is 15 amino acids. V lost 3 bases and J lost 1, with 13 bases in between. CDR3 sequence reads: CASSDRPGDSYEQYF. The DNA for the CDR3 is TGTGCCAGCAGTGACCGTCCGGGAGATTCCTACGAGCAGTACTTC.

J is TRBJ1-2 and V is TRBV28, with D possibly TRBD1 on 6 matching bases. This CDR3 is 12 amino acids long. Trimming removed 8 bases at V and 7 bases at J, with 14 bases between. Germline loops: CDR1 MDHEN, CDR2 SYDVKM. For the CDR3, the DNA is TGTGCCAGCCTGGGGGGGGCGCGTGGCTACACCTTC. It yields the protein CASLGGARGYTF.

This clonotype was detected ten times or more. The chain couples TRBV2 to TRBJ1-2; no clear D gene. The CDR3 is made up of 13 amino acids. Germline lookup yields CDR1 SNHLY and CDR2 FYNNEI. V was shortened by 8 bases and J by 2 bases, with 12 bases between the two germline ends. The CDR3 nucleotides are TGTGCCAGCTTAGTCTCCGGAAACTATGGCTACACCTTC. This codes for CASLVSGNYGYTF.

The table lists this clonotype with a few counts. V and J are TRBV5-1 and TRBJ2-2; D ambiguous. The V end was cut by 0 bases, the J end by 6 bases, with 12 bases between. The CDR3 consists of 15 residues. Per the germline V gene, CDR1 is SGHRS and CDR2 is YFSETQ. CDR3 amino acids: CASSLVTRWPGELFF. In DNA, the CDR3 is TGCGCCAGCAGCTTGGTTACTCGCTGGCCCGGGGAGCTGTTTTTT.

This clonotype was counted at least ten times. CDR3 DNA: TGTGCCAGCAGCTTAGTTGGGAGCAGTAATCAGCCCCAGCATTTT. It is translated as CASSLVGSSNQPQHF. The V gene is TRBV7-2, the J gene TRBJ1-5; D gene unclear. V was shortened by 1 base and J by 4 bases, with 11 bases between the two germline ends. CDR3 length: 15 residues. The germline CDR1 and CDR2 sequences are SGHTA and FQGNSA.

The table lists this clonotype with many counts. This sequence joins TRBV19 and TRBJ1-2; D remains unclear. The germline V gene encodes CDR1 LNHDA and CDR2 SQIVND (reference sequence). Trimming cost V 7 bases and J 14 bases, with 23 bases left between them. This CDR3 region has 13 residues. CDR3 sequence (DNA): TGTGCCAGTACCCCCGGCGATCACTATCTCGAGACCTTC. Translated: CASTPGDHYLETF.

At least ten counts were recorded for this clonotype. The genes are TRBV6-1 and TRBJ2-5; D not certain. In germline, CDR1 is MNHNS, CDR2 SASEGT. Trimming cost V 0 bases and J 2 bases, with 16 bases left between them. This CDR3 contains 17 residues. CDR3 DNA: TGTGCCAGCAGTGAAGCGCGTCAATCCTACGGGCAAGAGACCCAGTACTTC. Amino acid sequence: CASSEARQSYGQETQYF.